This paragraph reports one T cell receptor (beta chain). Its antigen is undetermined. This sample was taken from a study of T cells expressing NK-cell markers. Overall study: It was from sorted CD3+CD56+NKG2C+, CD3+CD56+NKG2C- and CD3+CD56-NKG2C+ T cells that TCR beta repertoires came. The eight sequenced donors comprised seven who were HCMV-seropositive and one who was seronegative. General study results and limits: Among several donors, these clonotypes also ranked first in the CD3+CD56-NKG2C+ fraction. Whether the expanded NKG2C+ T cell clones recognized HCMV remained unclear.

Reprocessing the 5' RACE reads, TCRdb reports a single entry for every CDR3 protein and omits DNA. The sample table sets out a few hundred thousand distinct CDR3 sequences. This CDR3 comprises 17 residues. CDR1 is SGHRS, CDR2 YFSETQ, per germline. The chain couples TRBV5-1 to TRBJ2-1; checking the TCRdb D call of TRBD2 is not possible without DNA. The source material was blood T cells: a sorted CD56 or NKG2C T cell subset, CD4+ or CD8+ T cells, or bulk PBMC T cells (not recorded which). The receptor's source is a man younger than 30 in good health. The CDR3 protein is CASSLTSGRAQYNEQFF.